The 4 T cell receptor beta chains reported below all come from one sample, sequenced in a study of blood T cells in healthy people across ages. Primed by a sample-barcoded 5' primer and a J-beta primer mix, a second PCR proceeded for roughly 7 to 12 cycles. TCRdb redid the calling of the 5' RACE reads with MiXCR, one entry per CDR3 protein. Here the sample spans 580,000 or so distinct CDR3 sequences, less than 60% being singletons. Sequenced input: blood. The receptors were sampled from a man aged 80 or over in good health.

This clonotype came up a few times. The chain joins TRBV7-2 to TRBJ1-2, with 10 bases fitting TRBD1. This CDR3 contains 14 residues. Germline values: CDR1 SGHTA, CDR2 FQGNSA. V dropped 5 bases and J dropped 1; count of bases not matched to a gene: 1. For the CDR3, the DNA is TGTGCCAGCAGCCGGGACAGGGGTAACTATGGCTACACCTTC. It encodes CASSRDRGNYGYTF. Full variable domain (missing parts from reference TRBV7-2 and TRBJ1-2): GAGVSQSPSNKVTEKGKDVELRCDPISGHTALYWYRQSLGQGLEFLIYFQGNSAPDKSGLPSDRFSAERTGGSVSTLTIQRTQQEDSAVYLCASSRDRGNYGYTFGSGTRLTVV.

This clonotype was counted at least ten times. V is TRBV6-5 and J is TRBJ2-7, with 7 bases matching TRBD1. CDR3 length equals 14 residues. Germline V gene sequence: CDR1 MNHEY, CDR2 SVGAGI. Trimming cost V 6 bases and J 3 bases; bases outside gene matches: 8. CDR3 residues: CASSRTGQNYEQYF. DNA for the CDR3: TGTGCCAGCAGCCGCACGGGACAGAACTACGAGCAGTACTTC.

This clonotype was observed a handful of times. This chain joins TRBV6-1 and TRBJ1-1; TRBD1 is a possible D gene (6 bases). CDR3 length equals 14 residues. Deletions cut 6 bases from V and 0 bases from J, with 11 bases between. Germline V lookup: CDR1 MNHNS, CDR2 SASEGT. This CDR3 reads CASSSGQLNTEAFF. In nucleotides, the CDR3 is TGTGCCAGCAGCTCGGGACAATTGAACACTGAAGCTTTCTTT.

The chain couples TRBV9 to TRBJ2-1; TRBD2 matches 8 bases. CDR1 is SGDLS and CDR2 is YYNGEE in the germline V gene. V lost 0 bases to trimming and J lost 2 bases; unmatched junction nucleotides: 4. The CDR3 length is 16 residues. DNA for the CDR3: TGTGCCAGCAGCGTAGAGGGAGCGGGAGCCTACAATGAGCAGTTCTTC. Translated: CASSVEGAGAYNEQFF.